The rows below give T cell receptor beta chains drawn from one sample of a study of cytomegalovirus exposure and HLA in healthy donors. Using immunoSEQ multiplex PCR, the repertoire was profiled, and TCRdb retains in-frame clones only, with some absent. The sample lists roughly 100,000 clones; around a tenth were seen once. Sequencing was performed on PBMCs. The receptors were sampled from a man in his forties in good health and CMV-seropositive. Both conserved end residues are part of each CDR3. A D gene is named only where the DNA matches it firmly. A clone size is listed for some rows: how often the clone was seen (once, few, many), or a class if it is expanded.

>TRBJ2-3|TRBV7-3|TRBD2|-
CASSSGTSVFADTQYF
TGTGCCAGCAGCTCCGGGACTAGCGTTTTCGCAGATACGCAGTATTTT
>TRBJ2-7|TRBV28|-|few
CASSATAYEQYF
TGTGCCAGCAGTGCCACAGCCTACGAGCAGTACTTC
>TRBJ1-3|TRBV5-1|-|-
CASSFGTTGGNTIYF
TGCGCCAGCAGTTTTGGTACGACAGGTGGAAACACCATATATTTT
>TRBJ1-1|TRBV20-1|-|few
CSARADTEAFF
TGCAGTGCTAGAGCGGACACTGAAGCTTTCTTT
>TRBJ2-7|TRBV11-3|TRBD2|few
CASSLETSGYYEQYF
TGTGCCAGCAGCTTAGAGACTAGCGGGTACTACGAGCAGTACTTC
>TRBJ1-1|TRBV28|TRBD1|few
CASSYQGANTEAFF
TGTGCCAGCAGTTATCAGGGGGCTAACACTGAAGCTTTCTTT
>TRBJ2-5|TRBV6-5|TRBD1|few
CASSYLAGGVETQYF
TGTGCCAGCAGTTACCTCGCAGGGGGCGTTGAGACCCAGTACTTC
>TRBJ2-1|TRBV18|-|few
CASSPPSYNEQFF
TGTGCCAGCTCACCCCCCAGTTACAATGAGCAGTTCTTC
>TRBJ2-5|TRBV6-5|-|-
CASSATSRGEETQYF
TGTGCCAGCAGCGCAACAAGCAGGGGTGAGGAGACCCAGTACTTC
>TRBJ2-3|TRBV4-1|TRBD2|few
CASSQLSGRDHRTQYF
TGCGCCAGCAGCCAACTTAGCGGGAGGGATCATCGTACGCAGTATTTT
>TRBJ2-5|TRBV29-1|TRBD1|few
CSVGQGNQETQYF
TGCAGCGTTGGACAGGGCAACCAAGAGACCCAGTACTTC
>TRBJ1-3|TRBV4-1|TRBD1|-
CASSQDRGTGVTRSSGNTIYF
TGCGCCAGCAGCCAAGATAGGGGGACAGGGGTGACACGGAGCTCTGGAAACACCATATATTTT
>TRBJ2-7|TRBV7-3|TRBD2|-
CASSFSAGDSYEQYF
TGTGCCAGCAGCTTCTCAGCGGGAGACTCCTACGAGCAGTACTTC
>TRBJ1-6|TRBV5-4|-|-
CASSLAGIPNSPLHF
TGTGCCAGCAGCTTGGCAGGTATCCCGAATTCACCCCTCCACTTT
>TRBJ2-3|TRBV5-5|TRBD1|-
CASSLVRDRGTDTQYF
TGTGCCAGCAGCTTGGTCCGGGACAGGGGCACAGATACGCAGTATTTT
>TRBJ2-1|TRBV29-1|-|few
CSVEEGPNEQFF
TGCAGCGTTGAGGAGGGCCCAAATGAGCAGTTCTTC